In its sample, the clone carrying this T cell receptor beta chain was seen many times. The time point here: persistent/refractory GD, antithyroid drugs over 5 years with positive TRAb. From RNA extracted from PBMCs, the TCR library was made. These data belong to a study of regulatory T cells in long-lasting Graves disease. V lost 3 bases and J 0 bases, leaving 3 bases between the germline ends. Germline-derived CDR1 and CDR2 are DFQATT and SNEGSKA (reference sequence). CDR3 length: 13 residues. CDR3 regions were amplified by Arm-PCR using iRepertoire HTBI primers to build TCR beta libraries. TCRdb passed the multiplex PCR reads through MiXCR, listing each CDR3 protein once. The sample gives about 470,000 distinct CDR3 sequences, roughly 20% of which show up once; 7% to 9.5% is in the top ten.

The clonotype was recovered from a female donor with Graves disease. The sample here was peripheral blood mononuclear cells (PBMCs), taken when the disease was refractory, from a patient treated with antithyroid drugs. This chain connects TRBV20-1 to TRBJ2-6; D not resolved. The CDR3 DNA follows: TGCAGTGCTAGGGGCTCTGGGGCCAACGTCCTGACTTTC. Its translation is CSARGSGANVLTF.